This T cell receptor (beta chain) came from a study of CD8 T cells in ankylosing spondylitis. Study-level points and caveats: Certain motif variants had earlier been reported in reactive arthritis synovial fluid and blood. Researchers reportedly found disease-linked clones significantly enriched in matched ankylosing spondylitis synovial fluid.

Germline CDR1 is SQVTM and CDR2 is ANQGSEA. The length of the CDR3 is 13 residues. Trimming took 6 bases from V and 4 from J; bases not matched to a gene: 8. TCRdb redid the calling of the 5' RACE reads with MiXCR, one entry per CDR3 protein. The data contain about 130,000 distinct CDR3 sequences, around 9.7% of them singletons. This clonotype was counted many times. Its antigen is still unknown. The chain is built from TRBV29-1 and TRBJ2-5, with 7 bases lining up with TRBD1. The receptor's source is a male donor with ankylosing spondylitis or in good health (not recorded which). What was sequenced was blood, either unsorted or a sorted T cell fraction (not recorded which). CDR3 sequence reads: CSVRRQGPETQYF. The CDR3 DNA reads as TGCAGCGTCCGGAGACAGGGCCCAGAGACCCAGTACTTC.